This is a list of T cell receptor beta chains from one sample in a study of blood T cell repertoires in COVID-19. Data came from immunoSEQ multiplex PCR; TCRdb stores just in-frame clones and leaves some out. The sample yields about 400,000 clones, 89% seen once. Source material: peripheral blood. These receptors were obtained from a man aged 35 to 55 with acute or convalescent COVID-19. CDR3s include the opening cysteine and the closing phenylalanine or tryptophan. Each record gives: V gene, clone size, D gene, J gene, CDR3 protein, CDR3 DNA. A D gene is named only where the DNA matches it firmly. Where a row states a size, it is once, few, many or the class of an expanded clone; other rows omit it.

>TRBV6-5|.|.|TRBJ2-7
CASSYSRLASSYEQYF
TGTGCCAGCAGTTACTCGAGGCTAGCAAGCTCCTACGAGCAGTACTTC
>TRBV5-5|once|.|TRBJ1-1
CASSPVGSPEAFF
TGTGCCAGCAGCCCCGTGGGGAGCCCTGAAGCTTTCTTT
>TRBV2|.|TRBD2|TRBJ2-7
CASSASGTSSYEQYF
TGTGCCAGCAGTGCATCCGGGACTAGCTCCTACGAGCAGTACTTC
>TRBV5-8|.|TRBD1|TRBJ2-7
CASSLRDRRYEQYF
TGTGCCAGCAGCCTTAGGGACAGAAGGTACGAGCAGTACTTC
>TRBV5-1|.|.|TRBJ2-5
CASSLVSGVETQYF
TGCGCCAGCAGCTTGGTATCAGGGGTAGAGACCCAGTACTTC
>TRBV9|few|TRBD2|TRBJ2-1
CASSATSGRVLDNEQFF
TGTGCCAGCAGCGCGACTAGCGGGAGGGTCCTAGACAATGAGCAGTTCTTC
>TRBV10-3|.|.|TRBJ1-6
CAISYSYNSPLHF
TGTGCCATCAGTTACTCCTATAATTCACCCCTCCACTTT
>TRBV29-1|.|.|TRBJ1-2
CSSREANYGYTF
TGCAGCTCCCGGGAGGCTAACTATGGCTACACCTTC
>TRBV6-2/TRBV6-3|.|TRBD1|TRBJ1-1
CASSYGTGITEAFF
TGTGCCAGCAGTTACGGGACAGGCATCACTGAAGCTTTCTTT
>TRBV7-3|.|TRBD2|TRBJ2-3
CASSHPGLDGLDTQYF
TGTGCCAGCAGCCATCCCGGACTAGATGGTTTGGACACGCAGTATTTT
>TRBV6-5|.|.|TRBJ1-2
CASLRDLRREGYTF
TGTGCCAGCTTAAGGGACCTGAGGCGGGAGGGCTACACCTTC
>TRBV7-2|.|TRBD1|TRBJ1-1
CASSRQGNTEAFF
TGTGCCAGCAGCCGACAGGGAAACACTGAAGCTTTCTTT
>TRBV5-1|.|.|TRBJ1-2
CASSLDADYGYTF
TGCGCCAGCAGCTTGGACGCGGACTATGGCTACACCTTC
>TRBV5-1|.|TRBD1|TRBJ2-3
CASSAGQGRSGTQYF
TGCGCCAGCAGTGCTGGACAGGGCCGCTCGGGGACGCAGTATTTT
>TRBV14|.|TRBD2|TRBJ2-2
CASSQEAGGLNTGELFF
TGTGCCAGCAGCCAAGAAGCGGGGGGACTGAACACCGGGGAGCTGTTTTTT
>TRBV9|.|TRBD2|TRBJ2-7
CASSVGLSSGSPYEQYF
TGTGCCAGCAGCGTAGGGCTCTCTAGCGGGAGTCCCTACGAGCAGTACTTC
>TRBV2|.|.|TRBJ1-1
CASSDQPGVTEAFF
TGTGCCAGCAGTGATCAGCCGGGGGTGACTGAAGCTTTCTTT
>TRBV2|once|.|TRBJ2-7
CASSASLVSYEQYF
TGTGCCAGCAGTGCATCCCTAGTATCCTACGAGCAGTACTTC
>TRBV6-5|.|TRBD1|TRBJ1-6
CASSRTGGVSPLHF
TGTGCCAGCAGTAGGACAGGGGGGGTATCACCCCTCCACTTT
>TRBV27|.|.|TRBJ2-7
CASSHIEGDYEQYF
TGTGCCAGCAGCCACATCGAGGGAGACTACGAGCAGTACTTC
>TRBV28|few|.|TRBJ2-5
CASSFQGRETQYF
TGTGCCAGCAGTTTCCAGGGTCGGGAGACCCAGTACTTC
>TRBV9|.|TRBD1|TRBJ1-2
CASSVGQGAGYGYTF
TGTGCCAGCAGCGTTGGGCAGGGGGCTGGATATGGCTACACCTTC
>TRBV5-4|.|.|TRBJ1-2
CASTSSGYPNYGYTF
TGTGCCAGCACTAGTTCCGGATACCCTAACTATGGCTACACCTTC
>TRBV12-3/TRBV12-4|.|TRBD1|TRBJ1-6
CASREGAHPIHF
TGTGCCAGCAGAGAGGGGGCCCACCCCATCCACTTT
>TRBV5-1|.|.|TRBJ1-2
CASSDGELNYGYTF
TGCGCCAGCAGTGACGGAGAACTTAACTATGGCTACACCTTC
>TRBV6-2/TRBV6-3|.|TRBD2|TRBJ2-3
CASSYWREGTDTQYF
TGTGCCAGCAGTTACTGGCGGGAGGGGACAGATACGCAGTATTTT
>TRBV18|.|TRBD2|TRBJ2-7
CASSPSTSGAYEQYF
TGTGCCAGCTCACCGTCGACTAGCGGAGCCTACGAGCAGTACTTC
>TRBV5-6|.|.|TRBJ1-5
CASSVGGNGNQPQHF
TGTGCCAGCAGCGTCGGGGGAAATGGCAATCAGCCCCAGCATTTT
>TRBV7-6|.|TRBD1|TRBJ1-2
CASSLGAGGSYGYTF
TGTGCCAGCAGCTTAGGGGCAGGGGGGAGCTATGGCTACACCTTC
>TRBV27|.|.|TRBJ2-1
CASSLKIALSHEQFF
TGTGCCAGCAGTTTGAAAATAGCATTATCCCATGAGCAGTTCTTC
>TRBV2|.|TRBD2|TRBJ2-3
CASSERLAGDTQYF
TGTGCCAGCAGTGAAAGGCTAGCGGGGGATACGCAGTATTTT
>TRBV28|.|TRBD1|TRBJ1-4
CASSAPATGLNEKLFF
TGTGCCAGCAGTGCCCCCGCGACAGGGCTAAATGAAAAACTGTTTTTT
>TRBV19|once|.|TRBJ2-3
CASSGGMGTQYF
TGTGCCAGTAGTGGGGGGATGGGTACGCAGTATTTT
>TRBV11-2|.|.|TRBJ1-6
CASSGLPLSNSPLHF
TGTGCCAGCAGCGGGCTGCCGCTCTCTAATTCACCCCTCCACTTT
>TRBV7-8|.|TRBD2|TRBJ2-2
CASSLDGRGTGELFF
TGTGCCAGCAGCTTAGACGGGAGGGGCACCGGGGAGCTGTTTTTT
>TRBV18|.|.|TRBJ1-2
CASSPLSGEMGGYTF
TGTGCCAGCTCACCACTTTCCGGGGAAATGGGAGGCTACACCTTC
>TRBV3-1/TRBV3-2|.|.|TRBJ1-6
CASSRAENSPLHF
TGTGCCAGCAGCCGGGCCGAAAATTCACCCCTCCACTTT
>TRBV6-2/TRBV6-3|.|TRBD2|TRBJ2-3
CASSYSRLAGGPDTQYF
TGTGCCAGCAGTTACTCGAGGCTAGCGGGGGGGCCAGATACGCAGTATTTT
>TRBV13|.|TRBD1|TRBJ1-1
CASSHAVGQTFKAFF
TGTGCCAGCAGCCATGCGGTGGGACAGACCTTTAAAGCTTTCTTT
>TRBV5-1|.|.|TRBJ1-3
CASSLAVSAGNTIYF
TGCGCCAGCAGCTTGGCTGTTTCCGCGGGAAACACCATATATTTT
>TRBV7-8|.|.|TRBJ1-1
CASSLVSGLGTEAFF
TGTGCCAGCAGCTTAGTGTCAGGGCTGGGCACTGAAGCTTTCTTT
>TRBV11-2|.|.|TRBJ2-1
CASSFGGAAPNEQFF
TGTGCCAGCAGCTTCGGCGGGGCTGCCCCCAATGAGCAGTTCTTC
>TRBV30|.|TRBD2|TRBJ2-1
CAWNQRGGNEQFF
TGTGCCTGGAACCAGCGGGGAGGGAATGAGCAGTTCTTC
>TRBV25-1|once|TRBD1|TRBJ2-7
CASSELGQGVEQYF
TGTGCCAGCAGTGAATTGGGACAGGGGGTCGAGCAGTACTTC
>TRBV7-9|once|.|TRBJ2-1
CASSLGGISEFF
TGTGCCAGCAGCTTAGGAGGGATTAGCGAGTTCTTC
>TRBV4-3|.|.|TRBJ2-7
CASSQDYSTREQYF
TGCGCCAGCAGCCAAGATTACTCGACGAGGGAGCAGTACTTC
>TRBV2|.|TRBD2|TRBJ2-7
CASSEAWLAGSYEQYF
TGTGCCAGCAGTGAAGCGTGGCTAGCGGGGTCCTACGAGCAGTACTTC
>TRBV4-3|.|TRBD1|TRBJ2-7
CASSPGTGSSYEQYF
TGCGCCAGCAGCCCAGGGACAGGTAGCTCCTACGAGCAGTACTTC
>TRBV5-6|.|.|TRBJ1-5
CASSLGGAGTQPQHF
TGTGCCAGCAGCTTGGGCGGGGCAGGGACTCAGCCCCAGCATTTT
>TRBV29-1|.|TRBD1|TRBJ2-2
CSARTGGTGELFF
TGCAGCGCTCGGACAGGGGGGACCGGGGAGCTGTTTTTT
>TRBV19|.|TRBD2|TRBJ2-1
CASTMTSLNYNEQFF
TGTGCCAGTACTATGACTAGCCTGAACTACAATGAGCAGTTCTTC
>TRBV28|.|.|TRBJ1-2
CASSRTGIEGYTF
TGTGCCAGCAGTCGCACAGGGATTGAGGGCTACACCTTC
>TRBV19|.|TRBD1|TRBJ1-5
CASSMDRGQPQHF
TGTGCCAGTAGTATGGACAGGGGACAGCCCCAGCATTTT
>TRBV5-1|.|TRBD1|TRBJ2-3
CASSLGQGPTDTQYF
TGCGCCAGCAGCCTCGGACAGGGCCCCACAGATACGCAGTATTTT